This T cell receptor beta chain emerged from a study of blood T cells in healthy people across ages. The study, taken as a whole, reports: Both higher diversity and more naive CD4+ cells marked long-lived donors when set against aged donors.

Points on this clonotype: Its antigen remains unknown. This may be a read error: a much more frequent sequence differs by one nucleotide.

Healthy individuals of Caucasian origin from Russia, aged roughly 6 to 100, served as donors. Every sample gave at least 5 micrograms of total RNA when it was extracted. Primed by a sample-barcoded 5' primer and a J-beta primer mix, a second PCR proceeded for about 7 to 12 cycles. TCRdb re-called the 5' RACE reads through MiXCR, storing one row per CDR3 protein. This table holds approximately 880,000 distinct CDR3 sequences, around 48% found once. Per germline, CDR1 MNHEY and CDR2 SMNVEV (reference sequence). V dropped 5 bases and J dropped 2 bases, with 17 bases sitting between them. CDR3 size: 16 residues.

Sequenced sample: blood. The chain joins TRBV27 to TRBJ2-3; the D call may be TRBD1 or TRBD2 (5 bases each). The sequence was collected from a man aged 25 to 40 in good health. The CDR3 loop is CASSRGPSLVTDTQYF. The CDR3 DNA sequence: TGTGCCAGCAGTCGGGGACCCAGTCTAGTCACAGATACGCAGTATTTT.